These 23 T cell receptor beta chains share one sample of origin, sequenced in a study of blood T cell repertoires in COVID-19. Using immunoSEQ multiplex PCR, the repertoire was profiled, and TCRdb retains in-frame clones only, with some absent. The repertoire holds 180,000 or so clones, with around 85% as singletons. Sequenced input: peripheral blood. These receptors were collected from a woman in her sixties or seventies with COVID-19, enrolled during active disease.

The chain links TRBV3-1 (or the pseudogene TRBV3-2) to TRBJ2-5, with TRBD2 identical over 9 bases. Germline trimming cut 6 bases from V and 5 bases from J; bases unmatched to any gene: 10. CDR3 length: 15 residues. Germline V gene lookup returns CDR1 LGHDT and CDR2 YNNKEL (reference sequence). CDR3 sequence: CASSHAGTSTETQYF. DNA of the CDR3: TGTGCCAGCAGTCATGCCGGGACTAGCACCGAGACCCAGTACTTC.

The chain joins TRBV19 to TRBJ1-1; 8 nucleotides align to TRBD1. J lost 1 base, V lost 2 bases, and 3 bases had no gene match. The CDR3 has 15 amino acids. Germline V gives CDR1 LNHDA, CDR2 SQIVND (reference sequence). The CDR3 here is CASSIQGAQNTEAFF. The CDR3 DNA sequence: TGTGCCAGTAGTATACAGGGGGCTCAGAACACTGAAGCTTTCTTT.

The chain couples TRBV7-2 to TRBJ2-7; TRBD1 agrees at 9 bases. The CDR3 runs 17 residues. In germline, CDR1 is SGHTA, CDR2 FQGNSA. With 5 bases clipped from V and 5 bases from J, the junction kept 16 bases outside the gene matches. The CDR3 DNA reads TGTGCCAGCAGCGTCAGGCCGGGCGGGACAGGGTCGAACGAGCAGTACTTC. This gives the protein CASSVRPGGTGSNEQYF. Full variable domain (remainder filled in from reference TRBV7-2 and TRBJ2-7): GAGVSQSPSNKVTEKGKDVELRCDPISGHTALYWYRQSLGQGLEFLIYFQGNSAPDKSGLPSDRFSAERTGGSVSTLTIQRTQQEDSAVYLCASSVRPGGTGSNEQYFGPGTRLTVT.

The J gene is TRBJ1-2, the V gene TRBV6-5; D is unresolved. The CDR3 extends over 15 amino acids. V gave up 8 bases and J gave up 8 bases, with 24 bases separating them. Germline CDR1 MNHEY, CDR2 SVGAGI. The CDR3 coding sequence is TGTGCCAGCCGAAGGACGGACTTATTAAATCGGGGCTACACCTTC. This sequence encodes CASRRTDLLNRGYTF.

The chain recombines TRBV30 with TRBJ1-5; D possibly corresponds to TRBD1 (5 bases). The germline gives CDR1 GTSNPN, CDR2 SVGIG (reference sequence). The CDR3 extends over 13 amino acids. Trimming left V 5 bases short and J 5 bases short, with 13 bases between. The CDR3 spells CAWESDSDQPQHF. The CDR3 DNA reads TGTGCCTGGGAGTCCGACAGCGATCAGCCCCAGCATTTT.

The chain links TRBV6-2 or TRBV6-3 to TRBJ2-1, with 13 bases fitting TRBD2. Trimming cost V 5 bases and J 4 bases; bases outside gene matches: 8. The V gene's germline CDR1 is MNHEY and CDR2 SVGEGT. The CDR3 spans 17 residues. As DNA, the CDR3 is TGTGCCAGCAGTCGCATACTAGCGGGGGGGATATACAATGAGCAGTTCTTC. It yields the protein CASSRILAGGIYNEQFF.

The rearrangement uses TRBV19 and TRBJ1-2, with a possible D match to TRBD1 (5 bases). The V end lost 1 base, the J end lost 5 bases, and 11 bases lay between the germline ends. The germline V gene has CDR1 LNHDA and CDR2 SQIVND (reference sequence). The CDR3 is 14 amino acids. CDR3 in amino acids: CASSIGQAGYGYTF. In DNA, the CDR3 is TGTGCCAGTAGTATAGGCCAGGCAGGGTATGGCTACACCTTC.

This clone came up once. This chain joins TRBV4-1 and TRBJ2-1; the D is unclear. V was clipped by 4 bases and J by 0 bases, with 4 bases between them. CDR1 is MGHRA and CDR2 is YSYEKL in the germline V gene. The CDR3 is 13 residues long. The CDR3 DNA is TGCGCCAGCAGCCCCCTCTCCTACAATGAGCAGTTCTTC. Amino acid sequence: CASSPLSYNEQFF.

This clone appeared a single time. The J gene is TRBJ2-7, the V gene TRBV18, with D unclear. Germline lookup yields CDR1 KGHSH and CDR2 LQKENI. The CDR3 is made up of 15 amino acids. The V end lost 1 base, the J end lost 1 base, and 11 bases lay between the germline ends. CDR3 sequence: CASSPQGRSSYEQYF. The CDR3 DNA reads TGTGCCAGCTCACCACAAGGCAGGTCGTCCTACGAGCAGTACTTC.

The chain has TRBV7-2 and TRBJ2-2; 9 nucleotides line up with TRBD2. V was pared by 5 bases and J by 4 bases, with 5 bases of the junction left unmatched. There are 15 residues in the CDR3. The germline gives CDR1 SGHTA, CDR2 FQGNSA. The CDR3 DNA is TGTGCCAGCAGCCCAACTAGCGGGCCCACCGGGGAGCTGTTTTTT. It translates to CASSPTSGPTGELFF.

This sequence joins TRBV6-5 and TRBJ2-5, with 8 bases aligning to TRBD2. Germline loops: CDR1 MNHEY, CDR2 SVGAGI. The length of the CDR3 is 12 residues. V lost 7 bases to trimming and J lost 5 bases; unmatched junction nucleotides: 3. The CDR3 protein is CASNRGGETQYF. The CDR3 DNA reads TGTGCCAGCAATCGGGGGGGCGAGACCCAGTACTTC.

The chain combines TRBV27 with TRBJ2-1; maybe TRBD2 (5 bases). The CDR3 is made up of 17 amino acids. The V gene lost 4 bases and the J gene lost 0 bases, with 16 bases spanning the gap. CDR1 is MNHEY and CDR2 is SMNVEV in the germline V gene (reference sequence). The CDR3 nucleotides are TGTGCCAGCAGTTCGTCGGCGGGCCGGAGCTCCTACAATGAGCAGTTCTTC. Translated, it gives CASSSSAGRSSYNEQFF.

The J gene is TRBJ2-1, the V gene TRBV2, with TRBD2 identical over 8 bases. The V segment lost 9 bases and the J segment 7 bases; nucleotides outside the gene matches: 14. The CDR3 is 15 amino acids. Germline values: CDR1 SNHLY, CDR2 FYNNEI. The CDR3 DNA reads TGTGCCAGTCCCCGTGCCGGGAGGGCCCCAAATGAGCAGTTCTTC. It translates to CASPRAGRAPNEQFF.

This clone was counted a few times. In DNA form, the CDR3 reads TGTGCCAGCAGCCGAAACAAGGGTGGGGTAGCGGGAGCCTACGAGCAGTACTTC. It specifies CASSRNKGGVAGAYEQYF. The rearrangement joins TRBV14 to TRBJ2-7; 9 positions match TRBD2. The CDR3 has 18 residues. V lost 4 bases and J lost 2; bases outside the gene matches: 15. Germline CDR1 is SGHDN and CDR2 is FVKESK.

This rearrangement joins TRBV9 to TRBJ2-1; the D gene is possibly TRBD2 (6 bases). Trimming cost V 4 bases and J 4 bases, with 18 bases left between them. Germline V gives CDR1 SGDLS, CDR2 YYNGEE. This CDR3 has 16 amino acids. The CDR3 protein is CASSLSTSFFYNEQFF. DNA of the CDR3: TGTGCCAGCAGCCTCTCGACTAGTTTTTTTTACAATGAGCAGTTCTTC.

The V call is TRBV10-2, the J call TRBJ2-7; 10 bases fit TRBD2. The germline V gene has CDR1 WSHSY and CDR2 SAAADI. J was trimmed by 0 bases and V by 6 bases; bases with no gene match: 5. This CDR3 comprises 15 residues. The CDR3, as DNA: TGCGCCAGCAGCGGTGGACTAGCGGACTCCTACGAGCAGTACTTC. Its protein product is CASSGGLADSYEQYF.

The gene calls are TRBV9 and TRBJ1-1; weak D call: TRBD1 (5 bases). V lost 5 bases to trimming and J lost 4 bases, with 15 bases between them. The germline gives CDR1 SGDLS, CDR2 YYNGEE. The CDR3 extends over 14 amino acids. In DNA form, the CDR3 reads TGTGCCAGCAGTAAAGGGAGGGGCTCCACTGAAGCTTTCTTT. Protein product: CASSKGRGSTEAFF.

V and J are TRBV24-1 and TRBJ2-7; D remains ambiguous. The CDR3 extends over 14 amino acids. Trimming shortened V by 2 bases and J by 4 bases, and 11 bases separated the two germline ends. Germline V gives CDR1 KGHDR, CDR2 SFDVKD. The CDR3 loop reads CATSDSTQLYEQYF. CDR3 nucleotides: TGTGCCACCAGTGATTCGACACAATTATACGAGCAGTACTTC.

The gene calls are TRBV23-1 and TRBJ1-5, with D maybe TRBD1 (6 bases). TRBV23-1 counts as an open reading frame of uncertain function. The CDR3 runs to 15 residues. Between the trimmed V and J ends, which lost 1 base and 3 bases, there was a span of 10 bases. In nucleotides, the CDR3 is TGCGCCAGCAGTCAATTCGACAGGCACAATCAGCCCCAGCATTTT. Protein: CASSQFDRHNQPQHF.

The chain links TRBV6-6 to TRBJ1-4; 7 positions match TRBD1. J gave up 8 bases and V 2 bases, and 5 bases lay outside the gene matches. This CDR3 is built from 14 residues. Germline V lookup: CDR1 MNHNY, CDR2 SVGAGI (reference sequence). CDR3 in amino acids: CASSYGQAPEKLFF. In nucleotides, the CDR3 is TGTGCCAGCAGTTACGGACAGGCACCAGAAAAACTGTTTTTT.

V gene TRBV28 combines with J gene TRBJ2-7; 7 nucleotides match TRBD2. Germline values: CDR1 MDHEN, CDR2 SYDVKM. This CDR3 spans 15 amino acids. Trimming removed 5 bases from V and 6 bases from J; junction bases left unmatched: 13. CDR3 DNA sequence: TGTGCCAGCAGTACATGGGGGGGGAGGACTTCCGAGCAGTACTTC. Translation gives CASSTWGGRTSEQYF.

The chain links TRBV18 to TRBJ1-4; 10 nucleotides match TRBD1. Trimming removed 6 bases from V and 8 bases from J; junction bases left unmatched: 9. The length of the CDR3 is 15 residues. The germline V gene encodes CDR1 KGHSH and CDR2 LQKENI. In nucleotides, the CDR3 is TGTGCCAGCTCGCGGACAGGGGGGAGTGGGGAAAAACTGTTTTTT. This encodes CASSRTGGSGEKLFF.

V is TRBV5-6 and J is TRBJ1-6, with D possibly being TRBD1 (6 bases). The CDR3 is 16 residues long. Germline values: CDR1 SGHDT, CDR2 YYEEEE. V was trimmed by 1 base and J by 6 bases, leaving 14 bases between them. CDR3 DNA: TGTGCCAGCAGCTTGCGGGGGGCTGTGGCTAATTCACCCCTCCACTTT. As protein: CASSLRGAVANSPLHF.